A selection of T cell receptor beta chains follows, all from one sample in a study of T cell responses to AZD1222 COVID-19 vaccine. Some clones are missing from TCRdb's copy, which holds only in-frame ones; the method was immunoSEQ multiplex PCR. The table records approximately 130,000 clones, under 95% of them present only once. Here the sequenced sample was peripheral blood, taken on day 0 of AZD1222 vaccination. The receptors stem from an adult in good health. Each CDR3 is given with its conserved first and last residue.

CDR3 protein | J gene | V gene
CASSFGGEAYEQYF | TRBJ2-7 | TRBV19
CASSRGPSQETQYF | TRBJ2-5 | TRBV2
CAISEQGSIGELFF | TRBJ2-2 | TRBV10-3
CASRAARGQGTMNTEAFF | TRBJ1-1 | TRBV2
CASSPGTGAVPQHF | TRBJ1-5 | TRBV5-1
CASSATGASYEQYF | TRBJ2-7 | TRBV7-9
CASSQVFLKGSYEQYF | TRBJ2-7 | TRBV4-1
CASRANYGYTF | TRBJ1-2 | TRBV28
CASSPKAGGITGELFF | TRBJ2-2 | TRBV3-1/TRBV3-2
CASSQEVRGPGYSYEQYF | TRBJ2-7 | TRBV4-1
CASRDRLETQYF | TRBJ2-3 | TRBV19
CATSRDKTGTTGELFF | TRBJ2-2 | TRBV15
CASSLTGDSRTDTQYF | TRBJ2-3 | TRBV5-1
CASSKGQASYEQYF | TRBJ2-7 | TRBV9
CASSPSGASPDTQYF | TRBJ2-3 | TRBV5-6
CASSHGQANTEAFF | TRBJ1-1 | TRBV7-9
CASSFTSGRPGDTQYF | TRBJ2-3 | TRBV11-2
CAPSRQTSPSYEQYF | TRBJ2-7 | TRBV4-1
CATSRVGARALNEKLFF | TRBJ1-4 | TRBV15
CASSKTGTANYGYTF | TRBJ1-2 | TRBV6-5
CASSPDDRYSNQPQHF | TRBJ1-5 | TRBV27
CASSSLAGGTLSSYNEQFF | TRBJ2-1 | TRBV11-2
CASSPSGRELYEQYF | TRBJ2-7 | TRBV9
CASSLAGHNEQFF | TRBJ2-1 | TRBV5-1
CASSPPGSSYNEQFF | TRBJ2-1 | TRBV28
CASSQGSGDNYGYTF | TRBJ1-2 | TRBV4-1
CASSLGGYEQYF | TRBJ2-7 | TRBV28
CASSFGRYGYTF | TRBJ1-2 | TRBV28
CASSLGRGETQYF | TRBJ2-5 | TRBV7-9
CSVASGANVLTF | TRBJ2-6 | TRBV29-1
CASSLRGLANGELFF | TRBJ2-2 | TRBV11-2
CASSQRQGSGNQPQHF | TRBJ1-5 | TRBV4-1
CASSLGQVNNEQFF | TRBJ2-1 | TRBV7-6
CASSVGSSGEQYF | TRBJ2-7 | TRBV9
CASSLDTQRDIQYF | TRBJ2-4 | TRBV7-2
CASSRILAGGSSYEQYF | TRBJ2-7 | TRBV27
CASSQDRGGVGQPQHF | TRBJ1-5 | TRBV4-3
CASSLLRDGYNEQFF | TRBJ2-1 | TRBV5-4
CASSSSRESDSYNEQFF | TRBJ2-1 | TRBV28
CASSEALAGGADTQYF | TRBJ2-3 | TRBV6-1
CASGPLSYNEQFF | TRBJ2-1 | TRBV6-5
CAILSGANTEAFF | TRBJ1-1 | TRBV10-3
CASSLPYTWAFF | TRBJ1-1 | TRBV28
CASVDTPGPYGYTF | TRBJ1-2 | TRBV2